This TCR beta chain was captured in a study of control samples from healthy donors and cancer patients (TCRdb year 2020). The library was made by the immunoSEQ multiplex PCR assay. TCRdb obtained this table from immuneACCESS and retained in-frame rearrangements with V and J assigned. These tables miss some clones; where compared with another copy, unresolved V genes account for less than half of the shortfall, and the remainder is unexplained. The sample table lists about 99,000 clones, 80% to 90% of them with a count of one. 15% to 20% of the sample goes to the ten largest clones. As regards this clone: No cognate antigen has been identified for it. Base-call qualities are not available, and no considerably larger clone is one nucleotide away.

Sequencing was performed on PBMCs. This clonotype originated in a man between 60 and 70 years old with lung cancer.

The CDR3 reads as follows: CASATGPGGEQFF. The nucleotide sequence is TGTGCCAGCGCAACCGGTCCTGGGGGCGAGCAGTTCTTC. The chain employs TRBV14 and TRBJ2-1; perhaps TRBD1 is the D gene, with 6 bases matching. Per the germline V gene, SGHDN is the CDR1 and FVKESK is the CDR2. V sheds 8 bases and J sheds 10 bases, leaving 18 bases between their ends. The CDR3 runs 13 residues from the cysteine to the phenylalanine. Of all the DNA, just the CDR3 is kept, 39 bases in frame from base 1.